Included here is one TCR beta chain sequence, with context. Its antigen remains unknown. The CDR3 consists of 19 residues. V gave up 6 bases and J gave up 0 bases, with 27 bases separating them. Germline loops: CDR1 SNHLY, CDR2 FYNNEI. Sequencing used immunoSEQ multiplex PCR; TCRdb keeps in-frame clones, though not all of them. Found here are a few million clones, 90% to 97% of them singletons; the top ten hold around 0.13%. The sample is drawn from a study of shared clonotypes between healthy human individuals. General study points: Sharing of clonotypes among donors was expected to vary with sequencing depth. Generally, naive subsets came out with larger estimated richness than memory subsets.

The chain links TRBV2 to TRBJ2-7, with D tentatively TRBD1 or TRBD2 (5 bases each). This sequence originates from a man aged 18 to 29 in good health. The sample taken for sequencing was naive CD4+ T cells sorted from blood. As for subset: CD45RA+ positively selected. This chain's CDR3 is CASSTPGANLIRGSYEQYF. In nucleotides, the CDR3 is TGTGCCAGCAGCACACCCGGGGCGAACCTTATACGGGGCTCCTACGAGCAGTACTTC.